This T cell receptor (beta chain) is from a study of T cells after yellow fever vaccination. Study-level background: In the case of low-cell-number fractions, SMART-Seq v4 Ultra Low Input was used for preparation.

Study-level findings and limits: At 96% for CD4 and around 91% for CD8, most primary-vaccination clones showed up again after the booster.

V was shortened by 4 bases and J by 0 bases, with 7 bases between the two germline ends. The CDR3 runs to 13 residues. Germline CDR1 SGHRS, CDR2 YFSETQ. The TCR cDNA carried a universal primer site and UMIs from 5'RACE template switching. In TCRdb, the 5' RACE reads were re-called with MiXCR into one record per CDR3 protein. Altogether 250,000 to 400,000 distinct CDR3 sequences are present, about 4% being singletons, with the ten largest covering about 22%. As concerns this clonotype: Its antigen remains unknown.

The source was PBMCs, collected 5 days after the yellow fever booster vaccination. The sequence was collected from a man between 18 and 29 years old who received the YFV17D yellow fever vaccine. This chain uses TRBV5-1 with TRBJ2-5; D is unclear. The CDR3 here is CASSIEYQETQYF. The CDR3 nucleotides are TGCGCCAGCAGCATAGAGTACCAAGAGACCCAGTACTTC.